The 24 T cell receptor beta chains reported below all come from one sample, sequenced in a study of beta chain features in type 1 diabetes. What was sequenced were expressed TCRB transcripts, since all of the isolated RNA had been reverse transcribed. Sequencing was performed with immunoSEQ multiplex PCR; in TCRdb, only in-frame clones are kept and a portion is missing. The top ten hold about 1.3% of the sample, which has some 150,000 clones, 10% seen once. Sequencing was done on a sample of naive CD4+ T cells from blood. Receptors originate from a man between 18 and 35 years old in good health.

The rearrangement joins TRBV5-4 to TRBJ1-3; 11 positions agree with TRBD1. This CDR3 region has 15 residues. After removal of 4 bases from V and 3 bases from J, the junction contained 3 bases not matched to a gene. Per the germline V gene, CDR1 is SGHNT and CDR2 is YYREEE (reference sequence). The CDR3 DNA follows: TGTGCCAGCAGCCAGGACAGGGGGCTTGGAAACACCATATATTTT. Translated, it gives CASSQDRGLGNTIYF.

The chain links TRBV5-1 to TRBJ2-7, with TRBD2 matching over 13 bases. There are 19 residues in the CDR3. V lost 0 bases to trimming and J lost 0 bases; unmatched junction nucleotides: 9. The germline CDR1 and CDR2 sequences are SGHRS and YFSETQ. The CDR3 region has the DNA TGCGCCAGCAGCTTGGTGGCCCCCGGGACTAGCGGGGCCTCCTACGAGCAGTACTTC. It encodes CASSLVAPGTSGASYEQYF. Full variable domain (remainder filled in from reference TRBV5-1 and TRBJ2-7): KAGVTQTPRYLIKTRGQQVTLSCSPISGHRSVSWYQQTPGQGLQFLFEYFSETQRNKGNFPGRFSGRQFSNSRSEMNVSTLELGDSALYLCASSLVAPGTSGASYEQYFGPGTRLTVT.

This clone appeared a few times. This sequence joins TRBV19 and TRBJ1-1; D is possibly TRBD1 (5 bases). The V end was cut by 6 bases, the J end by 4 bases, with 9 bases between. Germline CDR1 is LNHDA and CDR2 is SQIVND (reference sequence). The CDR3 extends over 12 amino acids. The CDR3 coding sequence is TGTGCCAGTAGGCTAGGGGTCACTGAAGCTTTCTTT. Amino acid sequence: CASRLGVTEAFF. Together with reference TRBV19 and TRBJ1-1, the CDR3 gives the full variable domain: DGGITQSPKYLFRKEGQNVTLSCEQNLNHDAMYWYRQDPGQGLRLIYYSQIVNDFQKGDIAEGYSVSREKKESFPLTVTSAQKNPTAFYLCASRLGVTEAFFGQGTRLTVV.

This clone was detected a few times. CDR3 in DNA: TGCGCCAGCAGCTTGGGGACAGGCCCCAACTATGGCTACACCTTC. This translates into CASSLGTGPNYGYTF. The rearrangement links TRBV5-1 to TRBJ1-2; 7 nucleotides align to TRBD1. Germline V CDR1 and CDR2: SGHRS, YFSETQ. Unmatched junction bases numbered 4, after V lost 0 bases and J lost 2 bases. This CDR3 comprises 15 residues.

CDR3 loop: CASSFNQFNEKLFF. Here the CDR3 DNA reads TGTGCCAGCAGTTTTAATCAGTTCAATGAAAAACTGTTTTTT. The chain employs TRBV6-6 and TRBJ1-4, with D unresolved. The CDR3 sequence is 14 residues long. V dropped 4 bases and J dropped 5 bases, with 11 bases sitting between them. The germline V gene encodes CDR1 MNHNY and CDR2 SVGAGI (reference sequence).

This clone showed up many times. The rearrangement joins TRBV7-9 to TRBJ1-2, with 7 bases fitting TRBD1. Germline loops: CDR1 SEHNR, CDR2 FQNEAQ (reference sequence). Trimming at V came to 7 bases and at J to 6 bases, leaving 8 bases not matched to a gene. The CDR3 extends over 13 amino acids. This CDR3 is CASTRGQGDGYTF. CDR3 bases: TGTGCCAGCACCCGGGGGCAGGGGGATGGCTACACCTTC.

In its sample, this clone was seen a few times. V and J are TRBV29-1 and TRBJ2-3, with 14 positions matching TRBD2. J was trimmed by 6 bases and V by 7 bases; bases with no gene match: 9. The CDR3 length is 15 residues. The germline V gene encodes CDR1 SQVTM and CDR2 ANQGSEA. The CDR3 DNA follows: TGCAGCGGCCTAAGACTAGCGGGGGGGCGGGATACGCAGTATTTT. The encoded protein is CSGLRLAGGRDTQYF.

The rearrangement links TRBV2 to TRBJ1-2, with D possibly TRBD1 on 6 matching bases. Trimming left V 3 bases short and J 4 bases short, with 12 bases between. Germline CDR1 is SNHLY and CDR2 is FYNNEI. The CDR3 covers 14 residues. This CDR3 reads CASSDQGRSYGYTF. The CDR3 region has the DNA TGTGCCAGCAGTGACCAGGGGCGTTCCTATGGCTACACCTTC.

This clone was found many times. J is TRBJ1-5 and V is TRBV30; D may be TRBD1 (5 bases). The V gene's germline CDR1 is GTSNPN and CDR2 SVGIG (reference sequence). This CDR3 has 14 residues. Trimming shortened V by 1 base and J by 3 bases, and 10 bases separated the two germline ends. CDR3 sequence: CAWSGGRDNQPQHF. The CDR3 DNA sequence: TGTGCCTGGAGTGGGGGGAGGGACAATCAGCCCCAGCATTTT.

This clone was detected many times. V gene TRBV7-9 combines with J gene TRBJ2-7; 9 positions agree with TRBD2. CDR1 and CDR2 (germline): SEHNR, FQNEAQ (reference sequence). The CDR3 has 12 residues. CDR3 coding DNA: TGTGCTGCGGGGGGGCAATGGGGCGAGCAGTACTTC. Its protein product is CAAGGQWGEQYF.

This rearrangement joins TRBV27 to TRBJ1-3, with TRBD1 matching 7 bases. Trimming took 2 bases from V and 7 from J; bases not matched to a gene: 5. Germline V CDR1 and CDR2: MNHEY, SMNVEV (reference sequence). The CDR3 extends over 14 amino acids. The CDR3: CASSLKGGGNTIYF. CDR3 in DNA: TGTGCCAGCAGTTTAAAAGGGGGCGGGAACACCATATATTTT.

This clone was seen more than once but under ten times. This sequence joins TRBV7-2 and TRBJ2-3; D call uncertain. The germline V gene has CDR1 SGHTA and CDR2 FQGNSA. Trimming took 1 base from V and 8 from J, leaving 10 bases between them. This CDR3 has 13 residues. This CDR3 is CASSLVSQITQYF. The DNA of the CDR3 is TGTGCCAGCAGCTTAGTAAGTCAGATTACGCAGTATTTT.

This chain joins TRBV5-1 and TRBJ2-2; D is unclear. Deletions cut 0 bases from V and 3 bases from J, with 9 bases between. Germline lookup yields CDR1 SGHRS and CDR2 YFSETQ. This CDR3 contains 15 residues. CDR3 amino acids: CASSLVSLDTGELFF. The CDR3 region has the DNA TGCGCCAGCAGCTTGGTGTCGCTAGACACCGGGGAGCTGTTTTTT.

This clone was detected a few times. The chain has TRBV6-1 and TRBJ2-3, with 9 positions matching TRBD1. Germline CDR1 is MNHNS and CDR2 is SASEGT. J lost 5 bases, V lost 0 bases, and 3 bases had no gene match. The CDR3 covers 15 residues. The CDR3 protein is CASSEALTGGDTQYF. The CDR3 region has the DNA TGTGCCAGCAGTGAAGCGCTGACAGGGGGAGATACGCAGTATTTT.

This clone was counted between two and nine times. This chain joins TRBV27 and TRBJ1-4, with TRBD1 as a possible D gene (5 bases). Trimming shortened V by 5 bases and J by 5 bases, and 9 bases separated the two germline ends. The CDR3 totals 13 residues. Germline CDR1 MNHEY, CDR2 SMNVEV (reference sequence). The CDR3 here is CASSPRQNEKLFF. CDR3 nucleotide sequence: TGTGCCAGCAGTCCCAGACAGAATGAAAAACTGTTTTTT.

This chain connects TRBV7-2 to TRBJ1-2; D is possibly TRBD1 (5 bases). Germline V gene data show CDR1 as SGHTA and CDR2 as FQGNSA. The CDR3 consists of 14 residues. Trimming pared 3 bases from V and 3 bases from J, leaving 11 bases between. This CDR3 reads CASSFYVGDYGYTF. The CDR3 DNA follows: TGTGCCAGCAGCTTTTATGTAGGGGACTATGGCTACACCTTC.

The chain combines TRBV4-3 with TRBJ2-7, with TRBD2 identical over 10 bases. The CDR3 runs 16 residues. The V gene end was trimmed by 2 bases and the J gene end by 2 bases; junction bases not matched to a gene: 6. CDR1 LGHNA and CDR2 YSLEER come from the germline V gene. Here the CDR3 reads CASSQRYLAGAYEQYF. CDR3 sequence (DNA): TGCGCCAGCAGCCAAAGGTATCTAGCGGGGGCCTACGAGCAGTACTTC.

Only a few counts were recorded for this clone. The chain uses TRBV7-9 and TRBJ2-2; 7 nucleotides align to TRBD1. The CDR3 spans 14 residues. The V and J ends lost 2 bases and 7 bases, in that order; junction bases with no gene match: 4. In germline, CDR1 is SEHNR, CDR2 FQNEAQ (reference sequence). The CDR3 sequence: CASSLRQGYGELFF. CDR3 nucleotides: TGTGCCAGCAGCTTAAGACAGGGCTACGGGGAGCTGTTTTTT.

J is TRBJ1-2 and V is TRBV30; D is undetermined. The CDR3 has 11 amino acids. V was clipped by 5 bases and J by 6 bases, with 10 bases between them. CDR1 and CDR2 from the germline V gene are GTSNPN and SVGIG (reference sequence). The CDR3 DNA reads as TGTGCCTGGGGCGCGGATAATGGCTACACCTTC. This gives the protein CAWGADNGYTF.

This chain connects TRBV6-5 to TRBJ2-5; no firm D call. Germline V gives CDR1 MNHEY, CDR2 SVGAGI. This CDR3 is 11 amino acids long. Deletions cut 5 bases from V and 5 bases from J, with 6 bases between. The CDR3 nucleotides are TGTGCCAGCAGTGGCAGGGAGACCCAGTACTTC. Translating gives CASSGRETQYF.

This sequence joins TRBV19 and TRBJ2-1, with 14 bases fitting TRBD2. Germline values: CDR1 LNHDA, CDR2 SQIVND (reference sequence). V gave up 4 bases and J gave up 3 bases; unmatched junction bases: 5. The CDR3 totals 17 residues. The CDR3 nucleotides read TGTGCCAGTAGTACCCGACTAGCGGGGGGGTACTACAATGAGCAGTTCTTC. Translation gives CASSTRLAGGYYNEQFF.

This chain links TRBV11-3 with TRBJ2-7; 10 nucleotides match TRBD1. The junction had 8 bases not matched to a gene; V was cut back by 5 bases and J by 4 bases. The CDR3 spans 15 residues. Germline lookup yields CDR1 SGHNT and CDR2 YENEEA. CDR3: CASSASGTGAYEQYF. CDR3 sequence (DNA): TGTGCCAGCAGCGCCTCCGGGACAGGGGCTTACGAGCAGTACTTC.

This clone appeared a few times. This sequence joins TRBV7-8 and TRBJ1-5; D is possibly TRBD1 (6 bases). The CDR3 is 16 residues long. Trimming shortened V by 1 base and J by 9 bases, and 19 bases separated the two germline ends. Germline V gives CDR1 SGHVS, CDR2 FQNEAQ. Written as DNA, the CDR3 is TGTGCCAGCAGCTTAGACGGGTCGGGAAGGGGGTTGCCCCAGCATTTT. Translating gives CASSLDGSGRGLPQHF. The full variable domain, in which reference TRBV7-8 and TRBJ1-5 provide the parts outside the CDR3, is GAGVSQSPRYKVAKRGQDVALRCDPISGHVSLFWYQQALGQGPEFLTYFQNEAQLDKSGLPSDRFFAERPEGSVSTLKIQRTQQEDSAVYLCASSLDGSGRGLPQHFGDGTRLSIL.

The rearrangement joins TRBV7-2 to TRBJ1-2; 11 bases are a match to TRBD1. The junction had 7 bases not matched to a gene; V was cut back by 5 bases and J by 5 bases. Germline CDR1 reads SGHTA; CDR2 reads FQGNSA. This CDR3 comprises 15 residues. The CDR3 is CASSAWTGGSYGYTF. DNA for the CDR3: TGTGCCAGCAGCGCCTGGACAGGGGGCAGTTATGGCTACACCTTC.